This TCR beta chain comes out of a study of blood T cell repertoires in COVID-19. In the authors' methods: Researchers report that nucleated cell counts were estimated from reference gene primer amplification. Method: immunoSEQ multiplex PCR; TCRdb's copy keeps in-frame clones and lacks some. V, J and clone size derive from that table, while D and trimming were established from the DNA sequence. Among 80,000 to 100,000 clones listed, around 87% were seen once. Material: peripheral blood. The sequence was collected from a human donor in a cohort sampled during active COVID-19.

DNA for the CDR3: TGTGCCAGTAGCAGGGGCTCTGGAAACACCATATATTTT. Its translation is CASSRGSGNTIYF. The rearrangement links TRBV19 to TRBJ1-3; perhaps TRBD1 as D (6 bases). CDR1 and CDR2 (germline): LNHDA, SQIVND (reference sequence). The CDR3 is 13 residues long. The V end lost 6 bases, the J end lost 0 bases, and 6 bases lay between the germline ends.